A single sample is the source of the 2 T cell receptor beta chains below, sequenced in a study of PD-1 blockade in classical Hodgkin lymphoma. As to time point: cycle 4 day 1 (C4D1), after more than five weeks of nivolumab. Patients all relapsed after autologous stem cell transplantation, and there was variation in brentuximab vedotin exposure. The study isolated CD8+ T cells from thawed PBMCs by magnetic negative selection. The assay was immunoSEQ multiplex PCR, and TCRdb's table has in-frame clones only and misses some. The table has roughly 11,000 clones, approximately 85% seen once. This specimen was CD8+ T cells from blood, taken before the fourth cycle of nivolumab. The receptor set was obtained from a human donor with classical Hodgkin lymphoma. The donor label of this sample is uncertain.

In DNA, the CDR3 is TGTGCCACCTCACCCCAGCGGAACACTGAAGCTTTCTTT. Translated: CATSPQRNTEAFF. The rearrangement uses TRBV19 and TRBJ1-1, with D hard to call. The CDR3 covers 13 residues. Trimming removed 10 bases at V and 1 base at J, with 13 bases between. Per germline, CDR1 LNHDA and CDR2 SQIVND (reference sequence).

The genes are TRBV4-3 and TRBJ1-2, with D uncertain. Trimming shortened V by 0 bases and J by 5 bases, and 19 bases separated the two germline ends. Germline V CDR1 and CDR2: LGHNA, YSLEER. The CDR3 is 17 residues long. CDR3 bases: TGCGCCAGCAGCCAAGATCGTTTCACGGGGAGGTGGTATGGCTACACCTTC. This gives the protein CASSQDRFTGRWYGYTF.